This entry lists 21 T cell receptor beta chains sequenced from one sample in a study of identical twins. MiXCR, run by TCRdb on the 5' RACE reads, gives a single entry per CDR3 protein. The sample contains some 96,000 distinct CDR3 sequences, less than 6.5% of which appear only once. Sequencing used memory T cells sorted from blood. The receptors shown here come from a woman between 45 and 65 years old in good health.

This clonotype was observed many times. The rearrangement uses TRBV5-4 and TRBJ2-2; 8 positions agree with TRBD2. The CDR3 runs 16 residues. Germline CDR1 is SGHNT and CDR2 is YYREEE (reference sequence). V shed 4 bases and J 2 bases; nucleotides not matched to a gene: 7. CDR3 sequence: CASSRGGRTNTGELFF. The CDR3 DNA is TGTGCCAGCAGCCGGGGGGGACGAACTAACACCGGGGAGCTGTTTTTT.

The chain is built from TRBV20-1 and TRBJ1-4; D remains ambiguous. The CDR3 has 11 residues. The V gene lost 7 bases and the J gene lost 10 bases, with 13 bases spanning the gap. The germline V gene has CDR1 DFQATT and CDR2 SNEGSKA (reference sequence). The CDR3 reads CSVVENPKLFF. Written as DNA, the CDR3 is TGCAGTGTGGTCGAGAACCCAAAACTGTTTTTT.

This clonotype was observed a few times. This chain uses TRBV7-2 with TRBJ1-1; unclear D gene. CDR1 and CDR2 (germline): SGHTA, FQGNSA. The CDR3 length is 13 residues. V gave up 1 base and J gave up 2 bases, with 5 bases separating them. CDR3 coding DNA: TGTGCCAGCAGCTTAGGAAGTAACACTGAAGCTTTCTTT. Translating gives CASSLGSNTEAFF.

The genes are TRBV6-5 and TRBJ1-2, with D unclear. The CDR3 runs to 12 residues. The V gene lost 6 bases and the J gene lost 8 bases, with 13 bases spanning the gap. The germline CDR1 and CDR2 sequences are MNHEY and SVGAGI. The DNA for the CDR3 is TGTGCCAGCAGCCCCCTCATCGGCGGCTACACCTTC. This encodes CASSPLIGGYTF.

The V call is TRBV6-1, the J call TRBJ2-1; TRBD1 matches at 8 bases. The germline V gene encodes CDR1 MNHNS and CDR2 SASEGT. The CDR3 totals 14 residues. The V and J ends lost 6 bases and 3 bases, in that order; junction bases with no gene match: 4. CDR3 sequence: CASRTQGVYNEQFF. In nucleotides, the CDR3 is TGTGCCAGCAGAACACAGGGGGTCTACAATGAGCAGTTCTTC.

This clonotype was seen many times. This chain uses TRBV4-1 with TRBJ2-2; maybe TRBD1 (5 bases). Germline V gene sequence: CDR1 MGHRA, CDR2 YSYEKL. This CDR3 is 15 amino acids long. V lost 8 bases and J lost 2, with 15 bases in between. CDR3 residues: CASGRAPLNTGELFF. CDR3 nucleotide sequence: TGCGCCAGCGGCAGGGCTCCACTCAACACCGGGGAGCTGTTTTTT.

In this sample, this clonotype turned up many times. This sequence joins TRBV20-1 and TRBJ1-1; a weak D match, TRBD1 (6 bases). Germline V CDR1 and CDR2: DFQATT, SNEGSKA (reference sequence). V lost 1 base and J lost 9, with 12 bases in between. The CDR3 length is 12 residues. CDR3 sequence (DNA): TGCAGTGCTAGAGCCCCGGACAGAAAAGCTTTCTTT. This gives the protein CSARAPDRKAFF.

This chain uses TRBV5-1 with TRBJ2-1; 9 bases are a match to TRBD2. V trimming: 4 bases; J trimming: 3 bases; junction bases outside the gene matches: 2. The germline V gene has CDR1 SGHRS and CDR2 YFSETQ. The CDR3 sequence is 14 residues long. The CDR3 here is CASSAAGGYNEQFF. The CDR3 nucleotides are TGCGCCAGCAGCGCAGCGGGAGGCTACAATGAGCAGTTCTTC. Looking up the rest from reference TRBV5-1 and TRBJ2-1 gives the full variable domain: KAGVTQTPRYLIKTRGQQVTLSCSPISGHRSVSWYQQTPGQGLQFLFEYFSETQRNKGNFPGRFSGRQFSNSRSEMNVSTLELGDSALYLCASSAAGGYNEQFFGPGTRLTVL.

The chain carries TRBV20-1 and TRBJ2-3; 8 bases fit TRBD2. V lost 2 bases and J lost 0; bases outside the gene matches: 16. The germline gives CDR1 DFQATT, CDR2 SNEGSKA (reference sequence). This CDR3 has 19 residues. The CDR3 sequence: CSARQIPGTSPRSTDTQYF. In DNA form, the CDR3 reads TGCAGTGCTAGACAAATTCCCGGGACTAGTCCAAGAAGCACAGATACGCAGTATTTT.

V is TRBV19 and J is TRBJ2-7; 11 bases map to TRBD1. The CDR3 runs 16 residues. The trim removed 5 bases at V and 0 bases at J, leaving 6 bases unmatched. Germline CDR1 is LNHDA and CDR2 is SQIVND (reference sequence). For the CDR3, the DNA is TGTGCCAGTAGTCCGGGGACAGGGGGTCTCTCCTACGAGCAGTACTTC. The encoded protein is CASSPGTGGLSYEQYF. Using reference TRBV19 and TRBJ2-7 for the parts outside the CDR3, the full variable domain is DGGITQSPKYLFRKEGQNVTLSCEQNLNHDAMYWYRQDPGQGLRLIYYSQIVNDFQKGDIAEGYSVSREKKESFPLTVTSAQKNPTAFYLCASSPGTGGLSYEQYFGPGTRLTVT.

On this clonotype itself: A much larger clone is a single base away; this may be a read error. J is TRBJ2-7 and V is TRBV29-1; D perhaps matches TRBD2 (5 bases). V lost 4 bases and J lost 8, with 18 bases in between. CDR1 and CDR2 from the germline V gene are SQVTM and ANQGSEA. The CDR3 is made up of 13 amino acids. The CDR3 protein is CSVVGTGSTKQYV. The CDR3, as DNA: TGCAGCGTTGTGGGAACGGGGAGTACGAAGCAGTACGTC.

This clonotype was counted many times. This chain connects TRBV2 to TRBJ2-3, with 9 positions matching TRBD2. Germline CDR1 is SNHLY and CDR2 is FYNNEI. The CDR3 runs 16 residues. J gave up 3 bases and V 6 bases, and 10 bases lay outside the gene matches. In DNA, the CDR3 is TGTGCCAGCAGCGGACGAATAGCGGGAGTTACAGATACGCAGTATTTT. Its translation: CASSGRIAGVTDTQYF.

The table lists this clonotype with many counts. The rearrangement links TRBV5-6 to TRBJ2-1; the match to TRBD2 covers 9 bases. Trimming at V came to 4 bases and at J to 7 bases, leaving 18 bases not matched to a gene. CDR3 length: 18 residues. Germline V lookup: CDR1 SGHDT, CDR2 YYEEEE. The CDR3 DNA follows: TGTGCCAGCAGCCCCTATAGCGGGAGAAGCCGAGTGGAGAATGAGCAGTTCTTC. Residues: CASSPYSGRSRVENEQFF.

This clonotype appeared a few times. This chain connects TRBV11-2 to TRBJ2-7; D ambiguous. There are 14 residues in the CDR3. V was cut by 1 base and J by 6 bases, with 13 bases left in between. CDR1 and CDR2 (germline): SGHAT, FQNNGV. The CDR3: CASSLGLPTLEQYF. The CDR3 DNA is TGTGCCAGCAGCTTAGGACTTCCAACCCTCGAGCAGTACTTC.

This clonotype occurred a few times. The V call is TRBV11-3, the J call TRBJ1-1, with a tentative D call TRBD1 (6 bases). The V end was cut by 4 bases, the J end by 4 bases, with 13 bases between. Germline lookup yields CDR1 SGHNT and CDR2 YENEEA. The length of the CDR3 is 14 residues. Written as DNA, the CDR3 is TGTGCCAGCAGCTCACTGAGAGGGGGCACTGAAGCTTTCTTT. This translates into CASSSLRGGTEAFF.

This clonotype came up a few times. The gene calls are TRBV18 and TRBJ2-7; TRBD1 aligns across 7 bases. Germline loops: CDR1 KGHSH, CDR2 LQKENI. The CDR3 spans 14 residues. V was pared by 3 bases and J by 2 bases, with 4 bases of the junction left unmatched. The CDR3 DNA sequence: TGTGCCAGCTCACCTAACAGGGGCGCCTACGAGCAGTACTTC. Translation gives CASSPNRGAYEQYF. Full variable domain (rest looked up from reference TRBV18 and TRBJ2-7): NAGVMQNPRHLVRRRGQEARLRCSPMKGHSHVYWYRQLPEEGLKFMVYLQKENIIDESGMPKERFSAEFPKEGPSILRIQQVVRGDSAAYFCASSPNRGAYEQYFGPGTRLTVT.

In this sample, this clonotype turned up many times. This rearrangement joins TRBV10-3 to TRBJ1-1; D ambiguous. The CDR3 extends over 13 amino acids. Germline CDR1 is ENHRY and CDR2 is SYGVKD. The germline V and J ends were trimmed by 0 bases and 5 bases, with 7 bases remaining between them. Here the CDR3 reads CAISESGITEAFF. The DNA for the CDR3 is TGTGCCATCAGTGAGTCGGGTATTACTGAAGCTTTCTTT.

This CDR3 is CASSQRLAGMSSYNEQFF. The CDR3 DNA reads TGTGCCAGCAGCCAACGGCTAGCGGGGATGAGCTCCTACAATGAGCAGTTCTTC. The J gene is TRBJ2-1, the V gene TRBV11-2; 9 bases line up with TRBD2. Germline assignment: CDR1 SGHAT and CDR2 FQNNGV. V lost 5 bases to trimming and J lost 0 bases; unmatched junction nucleotides: 11. This CDR3 is 18 amino acids long.

This clonotype was recorded at least ten times. J is TRBJ2-3 and V is TRBV7-8; 15 bases are a match to TRBD2. This CDR3 has 17 amino acids. V lost 5 bases and J lost 3; bases outside the gene matches: 6. Per germline, CDR1 SGHVS and CDR2 FQNEAQ. CDR3 amino acids: CASSPRTSGRGTDTQYF. The CDR3 DNA reads as TGTGCCAGCAGCCCCAGGACTAGCGGGAGGGGTACAGATACGCAGTATTTT.

Ten or more counts support this clonotype. The rearrangement joins TRBV20-1 to TRBJ2-3, with D unclear. The CDR3 is 10 residues long. V lost 4 bases and J 8 bases, leaving 7 bases between the germline ends. CDR1 and CDR2 from the germline V gene are DFQATT and SNEGSKA (reference sequence). This CDR3 is CSATDLTQYF. The CDR3, as DNA: TGCAGTGCTACTGATCTTACGCAGTATTTT.

The rearrangement links TRBV12-3 or TRBV12-4 to TRBJ2-1; 7 bases agree with TRBD2. The CDR3 has 12 amino acids. The junction had 6 bases not matched to a gene; V was cut back by 10 bases and J by 6 bases. This chain's CDR3 is CAIRLAVNEQFF. DNA of the CDR3: TGTGCCATCCGACTAGCAGTCAATGAGCAGTTCTTC.